This T cell receptor beta chain was recorded in a study of CD8 T cells in ankylosing spondylitis (dated by TCRdb to about 2017). In the study overall: To find TCR variants linked to disease, the study profiled T cell receptor beta repertoires in ankylosing spondylitis patients and healthy donors. In total, the full study cohort was made up of some 110 healthy donors and 25 or so ankylosing spondylitis patients. Peripheral blood was sampled, and synovial fluid was also collected from ankylosing spondylitis patients.

The paper's findings and limits, for the study overall: Some motif variants had previously been reported in the synovial fluid and blood of reactive arthritis patients, which suggests shared mechanisms of disease initiation. In peripheral blood, the disease-linked clones were found at relatively low frequencies and had a CD8+ phenotype. A TCR beta motif of roughly 8 highly homologous amino acid variants appeared characteristic of blood from ankylosing spondylitis patients. Significant enrichment of the disease-linked clones was reported in matched synovial fluid samples from ankylosing spondylitis patients.

The listed sequencing device is Illumina HiSeq 2500. Quantitative 5'-RACE with molecular barcodes was used to prepare TCR beta libraries. For the original study's pipeline: A new computational method, built on a probabilistic model of VDJ rearrangement, was used to identify disease-linked TCR variants. Using fastp at Q25 and MiXCR, TCRdb reprocessed the public reads and kept productive beta chains. When rows share a CDR3 protein, they turn into one entry using the most common DNA and genes. V and J calls and clone size were set by TCRdb, not the authors. The sample table contains 150,000 to 200,000 distinct CDR3 sequences; only one count was recorded for approximately 13% of them. Approximately 11% of the sample comes from the top ten. A few counts support this clonotype. Its antigen remains undetermined. Base qualities are not at hand, and no much larger clone is one base apart. The clonotype comes from a female donor with ankylosing spondylitis or in good health (not recorded which). The sequencing sample was made of blood, either unsorted or a sorted T cell fraction (not recorded which).

The CDR3 is CASSQSYRPDTEAFF. The nucleotide sequence reads TGTGCCAGCAGTCAGTCTTACAGGCCCGACACTGAAGCTTTCTTT. In this chain, TRBV12-3 or TRBV12-4 is recombined with TRBJ1-1; the D gene is perhaps TRBD1, on 5 matching bases. Including cysteine and phenylalanine, the CDR3 has 15 amino acids. The only DNA kept is the CDR3, 45 bases in frame from the first base. V sheds 5 bases and J sheds 3 bases, leaving 16 bases between their ends.